The 7 T cell receptor beta chains reported below all come from one sample, sequenced in a study of blood T cell repertoires in COVID-19. TCRdb keeps only in-frame clones here, not all; method: immunoSEQ multiplex PCR. The table shows approximately 220,000 clones, with over 80% occurring only once. Sequencing used PBMCs or T cells enriched from blood (not recorded which). The receptors come from a woman aged 40 to 50 who had recovered from COVID-19.

The genes are TRBV20-1 and TRBJ1-1; perhaps TRBD1 as D (5 bases). With 3 bases removed from V and 7 bases from J, the gap between germline ends came to 15 bases. Per the germline V gene, CDR1 is DFQATT and CDR2 is SNEGSKA (reference sequence). This CDR3 has 13 amino acids. The CDR3 DNA reads as TGCAGTGCTAGTGAGGGACTCCGTAATGAAGCTTTCTTT. Protein product: CSASEGLRNEAFF.

The chain carries TRBV7-9 and TRBJ2-1; 11 bases fit TRBD2. Trimming took 6 bases from V and 3 from J; bases not matched to a gene: 7. Germline V gene data show CDR1 as SEHNR and CDR2 as FQNEAQ (reference sequence). The CDR3 totals 16 residues. The CDR3 here is CASSDPGLAVYNEQFF. In DNA, the CDR3 is TGTGCCAGCAGTGACCCGGGACTAGCGGTCTACAATGAGCAGTTCTTC.

The chain couples TRBV5-4 to TRBJ1-6; D may be TRBD1 (5 bases). Germline V lookup: CDR1 SGHNT, CDR2 YYREEE (reference sequence). The CDR3 covers 15 residues. Trimming took 1 base from V and 3 from J, leaving 8 bases between them. The CDR3 DNA reads TGTGCCAGCAGCTTGAGCGACAGCTATAATTCACCCCTCCACTTT. It encodes CASSLSDSYNSPLHF.

V and J are TRBV7-9 and TRBJ1-1; D is uncertain. This CDR3 spans 14 amino acids. The V end lost 1 base, the J end lost 2 bases, and 8 bases lay between the germline ends. Germline V lookup: CDR1 SEHNR, CDR2 FQNEAQ (reference sequence). CDR3 amino acids: CASSLGADNTEAFF. In nucleotides, the CDR3 is TGTGCCAGCAGCTTAGGGGCAGATAACACTGAAGCTTTCTTT.

J is TRBJ2-3 and V is TRBV7-6; TRBD2 agrees at 9 bases. Germline CDR1 reads SGHVS; CDR2 reads FNYEAQ. Unmatched junction bases numbered 16, after V lost 5 bases and J lost 4 bases. CDR3 size: 18 residues. The CDR3: CASSRNYLAGKRADTQYF. CDR3 in DNA: TGTGCCAGCAGCCGTAATTATCTAGCGGGAAAAAGGGCAGATACGCAGTATTTT.

CDR3 region: CASSENLAGSGEQFF. CDR3 nucleotide sequence: TGCGCCAGCAGTGAAAACTTAGCGGGGTCGGGTGAGCAGTTCTTC. The chain uses TRBV10-1 and TRBJ2-1, with TRBD2 identical over 8 bases. The trim removed 3 bases at V and 9 bases at J, leaving 10 bases unmatched. The CDR3 consists of 15 residues. CDR1 is WNHNN and CDR2 is SYGVQD in the germline V gene (reference sequence).

The rearrangement uses TRBV6-5 and TRBJ1-5, with D uncertain. Per germline, CDR1 MNHEY and CDR2 SVGAGI. There are 14 residues in the CDR3. Deletions cut 2 bases from V and 7 bases from J, with 12 bases between. The CDR3 loop reads CASSYQRSGQPQHF. As DNA, the CDR3 is TGTGCCAGCAGTTACCAGAGGTCGGGACAGCCCCAGCATTTT.